This T cell receptor beta chain was sequenced during a study of CD8+ T cells in alopecia areata. Overall study results and limits: Scalp lesions, especially in alopecia totalis/universalis, had higher clonality than normal scalp. Baseline CD8+ expansion's link to response remains uncertain, as there was one nonresponder. TCR sharing was clearer in mice than between patients, perhaps partly owing to patient HLA diversity.

Treatment reported: oral pan-JAK inhibitor, 5-10 mg twice daily. RNA extraction and reverse transcription yielded cDNA as sequencing template. Libraries were prepared by immunoSEQ multiplex PCR; TCRdb keeps only in-frame clonotypes and omits some of them. Among tens of thousands of clones listed, over 70% were seen once. Details on this clone: The antigen is unknown.

The sequencing here drew on CD8+ T cells sorted from blood, taken around week 46, from a patient treated with tofacitinib. The sequence came from a human donor with alopecia areata.

The CDR3 sequence: CASSLVDRRNTGELFF. In DNA form, the CDR3 reads TGCGCCAGCAGCTTGGTCGACAGAAGAAACACCGGGGAGCTGTTTTTT. This rearrangement joins TRBV5-1 to TRBJ2-2, with a weak D call TRBD1 (5 bases). V was pared by 0 bases and J by 2 bases, with 11 bases between. Germline V gene data show CDR1 as SGHRS and CDR2 as YFSETQ. CDR3 length: 16 residues.